The entry below describes one T cell receptor beta chain. Looked up from germline, CDR1 is SGDLS and CDR2 is YYNGEE. The CDR3 totals 16 residues. The V and J ends lost 0 bases and 5 bases, in that order; junction bases with no gene match: 8. The sample comes from a study of CD8+ T cells in alopecia areata. Study as a whole: For the treated group, dosing was oral tofacitinib at 5 to 10 mg twice daily.

Following RNA extraction, reverse transcription yielded cDNA that acted as the sequencing template. Measured with immunoSEQ multiplex PCR; TCRdb has only the in-frame clones, and not every one. The data show 130,000 or so clones, about 46% seen once. This chain connects TRBV9 to TRBJ1-5; 7 bases match TRBD1. The input for sequencing was CD8+ T cells sorted from blood, taken at week 0. The clonotype comes from a human donor with alopecia areata. Written as DNA, the CDR3 is TGTGCCAGCAGCGTAGGGGACAGCGCCTACGATCAGCCCCAGCATTTT. Translating it yields CASSVGDSAYDQPQHF.